This T cell receptor beta chain was identified in a study of cytomegalovirus exposure and HLA in healthy donors. The PCR ran on 60 Vbeta and 13 Jbeta primers. This table comes from immunoSEQ multiplex PCR, and its TCRdb copy is limited to in-frame clones, with some not included. This sample has about 110,000 clones, with about three quarters found just once. The CDR3 consists of 13 residues. Per the germline V gene, CDR1 is GTSNPN and CDR2 is SVGIG (reference sequence). On this clone: At one end, the junction sequence differs from germline, possibly due to a read error.

This rearrangement joins TRBV30 to TRBJ2-7; TRBD2 agrees at 13 bases. The specimen was PBMCs. The clonotype comes from a young man in good health and CMV-seronegative. The CDR3 DNA reads as TGTGCCGGGAGGGGACTAGCGGGATCCGAGCAGTACTTC. Protein sequence: CAGRGLAGSEQYF.